This TCR beta chain was retrieved from a study of spatial heterogeneity in lung cancer (dated by TCRdb to 2018 to 2020). Turning to the overall study: The donors were some 76 patients from the lung TRACERx cohort who had early-stage, untreated non-small cell lung cancer. Follow-up PBMC samples were sequenced whenever available, and the median time to follow-up was roughly two years after resection. More beta-chain than alpha-chain transcripts were consistently detected, likely reflecting higher beta-chain transcript abundance. In the raw uncorrected reads, each unique combination of TCR and UMI appeared more than ten times on average. In non-small cell lung cancer, the study made a quantitative comparison of TCR alpha and beta repertoires among multiple tumor regions, matched nontumor lung and blood. The study linked features of the TCR repertoire to counts of nonsynonymous mutations, which were determined by whole-exome sequencing of tumor tissue. At surgery, 220 tumor regions, approximately 64 matched nontumor lung samples and 56 PBMC samples were TCR-sequenced for both alpha and beta chains.

Library generation was performed with 5' RACE. The data were produced on a NextSeq 500. To allow correction of PCR and sequencing errors, the TCR library protocol tagged every TCR cDNA molecule with a unique molecular identifier. As for the original processing: Decombinator tools were used for TCR identification, UMI-based error correction and CDR3 extraction. Expanded TCRs were defined as those above a frequency of 2 per 1,000, corresponding to the top 1% of the tumor frequency distribution. Rényi diversity was computed with the R vegan package after subsampling each repertoire 100 times to 5,000 TCRs. To build CDR3 similarity networks, amino acid triplet string-kernel similarity was used, and CDR3s were connected when their pairwise similarity was above 0.82. TCRdb took the public reads, trimmed them with fastp at Q25, ran MiXCR for clone calling and kept in-frame beta chains. Every CDR3 protein is listed once, alongside the most common genes and DNA of its rows. The V and J calls here are based on TCRdb, not the publication. Counted in this sample were roughly 110,000 distinct CDR3 sequences; about a tenth of them appeared once. In total, the top ten clones hold around 24% of the sample.

The sample's time point label, in plain terms: blood at routine non-recurrence follow-up after resection. Whole RNA extracted from tumor and nontumor lung tissue, or from cryopreserved PBMC samples, was used for TCR sequencing without cell sorting. A patient was chosen for TCR sequencing only when enough RNA was available from at least two tumor regions. Paper-wide results and their limitations: Comparisons of baseline and follow-up blood repertoires included only 15 or so patients. Additional single-cell paired TCR alpha and beta sequencing was considered necessary to confirm, at a functional level, the hypothesis that regional TCRs recognize regional mutations. Ubiquitous expanded tumor TCRs were found in blood more often at tumor resection than at routine follow-up.

Remarks on this clonotype: Which antigen it targets is not known. No clone much larger than this one lies a single base away; base qualities are absent.

The CDR3 has 15 amino acids, counting the end cysteine and phenylalanine. Only the CDR3 part of the read is kept: 45 bases, read in frame from the first base. The germline V gene encodes CDR1 WSHSY and CDR2 SAAADI. The germline V and J ends show losses of 1 base and 4 bases respectively, and no gene match explains 6 bases of the junction. Sequenced material: PBMCs, taken at follow-up. The chain is encoded by TRBV10-2 joined to TRBJ2-7; TRBD1 matches 8 bases in the middle. The source of this sequence is a female donor with early-stage non-small cell lung cancer. For the CDR3, the sequence is CASSEYGTGLYEQYF. Here is the DNA: TGCGCCAGCAGTGAGTATGGGACAGGTCTTTACGAGCAGTACTTC.